A single sample is the source of the 2 T cell receptor beta chains below, sequenced in a study of PD-1 blockade in mismatch repair-deficient tumors. Here immunoSEQ multiplex PCR was the method, and the copy in TCRdb shows in-frame clones only, minus some. Here the sample spans 40,000 to 60,000 clones, 81% being singletons. Specimen: peripheral blood, collected roughly 20 weeks after starting pembrolizumab. These receptor sequences come from an adult with mismatch repair-deficient cancer.

V and J are TRBV12-5 and TRBJ2-3; 7 bases are a match to TRBD2. Per germline, CDR1 LGHNT and CDR2 FRNRAP. V trimming: 2 bases; J trimming: 1 base; junction bases outside the gene matches: 6. This CDR3 region has 16 residues. DNA for the CDR3: TGTGCTAGTGGTTTGTGGGGTGGGAGGGGCACAGATACGCAGTATTTT. Its translation: CASGLWGGRGTDTQYF.

This rearrangement joins TRBV19 to TRBJ1-1, with 8 bases lining up with TRBD1. The V gene end was trimmed by 1 base and the J gene end by 8 bases; junction bases not matched to a gene: 3. The CDR3 covers 13 residues. Germline V lookup: CDR1 LNHDA, CDR2 SQIVND (reference sequence). CDR3 residues: CASSIARTGEAFF. As DNA, the CDR3 is TGTGCCAGTAGTATAGCGAGGACAGGGGAAGCTTTCTTT.